The present TCR beta chain was sequenced within a study of blood T cell repertoires in COVID-19. Profiling relied on immunoSEQ multiplex PCR, and the TCRdb table lists in-frame clones only, not all of them. The repertoire consists of tens of thousands of clones, with around 90% occurring once and the leading ten covering roughly 5.1%. Losses at the gene ends were 5 bases for V and 2 bases for J; bases not matched to a gene: 2. Germline CDR1 is SNHLY and CDR2 is FYNNEI. The CDR3 totals 13 residues. Specimen: peripheral blood. This TCR was sampled from a man in his 60s with COVID-19, enrolled during active disease. This chain joins TRBV2 and TRBJ1-2; 7 bases are a match to TRBD1. CDR3 in amino acids: CASSPQGNYGYTF. CDR3 in DNA: TGTGCCAGCAGTCCACAGGGGAACTATGGCTACACCTTC.